Given below is one T cell receptor beta chain in context. What it binds is unknown. MiXCR, run by TCRdb on the 5' RACE reads, gives a single entry per CDR3 protein. Of roughly 350,000 distinct CDR3 sequences in the sample, approximately 27% are singletons; the top ten hold about 13%. These data originate in a study of T-cell memory formation after mild COVID-19. About the research overall: For the most part, TCR clusters were specific to one donor. Findings and caveats of the study: Contracting CD8+ clones were enriched in EMRA, CD4+ mainly in CM and EM. Within pre-infection memory, some responding clones were found, suggesting cross-reactive memory joined.

CDR3 length equals 13 residues. The V gene's germline CDR1 is SEHNR and CDR2 FQNEAQ (reference sequence). V lost 7 bases, J lost 1 base, and 10 bases lay in between. Sequenced: PBMCs or a T cell subset sorted from them (not recorded which). The TCR comes from an adult woman who had mild COVID-19 (a few samples of this study predate the infection). Cell type and time point are not known. V and J are TRBV7-9 and TRBJ1-1, with unresolved D. This chain's CDR3 is CASTQPGNTEAFF. CDR3 DNA: TGTGCCAGCACCCAGCCAGGGAACACTGAAGCTTTCTTT.